This record covers a single T cell receptor beta chain. The CDR3 spans 13 residues. V gave up 1 base and J gave up 13 bases; unmatched junction bases: 4. Germline CDR1 SNHLY, CDR2 FYNNEI. The source of the sample is a study of radiation and T cells in renal cell carcinoma. Time point noted: blood 4 weeks post-SBRT, at nephrectomy. The treatment: 15 Gy SBRT to primary tumor, nephrectomy 4 weeks later. Produced via immunoSEQ multiplex PCR; TCRdb's table is partial and in-frame only. The profile covers under 100,000 clones, with approximately 80% appearing a single time and roughly 10% taken by the ten largest.

J is TRBJ1-6 and V is TRBV2, with TRBD1 identical over 7 bases. The TCR comes from a man aged 45 to 65 with renal cell carcinoma. This material consisted of blood, taken from a patient whose treatment included radiotherapy and nephrectomy. The CDR3 nucleotides are TGTGCCAGCAGTGAAGGGACAGGAACTCCCCTCCACTTT. Translation: CASSEGTGTPLHF. Based on the CDR3 plus reference TRBV2 and TRBJ1-6, the full variable domain is EPEVTQTPSHQVTQMGQEVILRCVPISNHLYFYWYRQILGQKVEFLVSFYNNEISEKSEIFDDQFSVERPDGSNFTLKIRSTKLEDSAMYFCASSEGTGTPLHFGNGTRLTVT.